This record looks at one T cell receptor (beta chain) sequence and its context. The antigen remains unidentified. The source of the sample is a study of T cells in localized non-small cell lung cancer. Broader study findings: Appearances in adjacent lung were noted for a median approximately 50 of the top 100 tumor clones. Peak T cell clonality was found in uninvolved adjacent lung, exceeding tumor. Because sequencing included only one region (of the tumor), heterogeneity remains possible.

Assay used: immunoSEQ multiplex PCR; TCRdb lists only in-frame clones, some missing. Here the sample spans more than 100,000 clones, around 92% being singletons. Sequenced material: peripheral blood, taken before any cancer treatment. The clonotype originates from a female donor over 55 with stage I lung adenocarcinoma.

The CDR3, as DNA: TGTGCCTGGACCCCTGGGGACAGCAATCAGCCCCAGCATTTT. It is translated as CAWTPGDSNQPQHF. This chain joins TRBV30 and TRBJ1-5, with a possible D match to TRBD1 (5 bases). The length of the CDR3 is 14 residues. The germline gives CDR1 GTSNPN, CDR2 SVGIG (reference sequence). Trimming left V 4 bases short and J 1 base short, with 11 bases between.